This T cell receptor (beta chain) was documented in a study of vaccination effects on CD4 cells after COVID-19. The method was immunoSEQ multiplex PCR; TCRdb's version includes in-frame clones alone and lacks a portion of them. The sample yields more than 20,000 clones, around 75% seen once. Under the ViraFEST assay, PBMC were stimulated with viral peptide pools so that antigen-specific CD4+ T cells expanded. Sequencing was performed afterwards. CD4+ T cell isolation took place after 10 days of culture. The person was diagnosed with PCR-confirmed SARS-CoV-2 infection between March and December 2020. Details on this clone: The antigen is undetermined.

The material was CD4+ T cells from PBMCs cultured with a peptide pool, obtained before COVID-19 vaccination. The source is a human donor who had a prior SARS-CoV-2 infection.

The CDR3 bases are TGCGCCAGCAGCTTGGGGACCGCGGGGGATGAGCAGTTCTTC. Amino acid sequence: CASSLGTAGDEQFF. J is TRBJ2-1 and V is TRBV5-1, with 7 nucleotides matching TRBD2. The CDR3 runs 14 residues. J lost 8 bases, V lost 0 bases, and 5 bases had no gene match. Germline CDR1 and CDR2: SGHRS and YFSETQ.